This T cell receptor beta chain was captured in a study of T cell repertoires in cytomegalovirus infection. Per germline, CDR1 SGHDT and CDR2 YYEEEE. V was cut by 4 bases and J by 1 base, with 9 bases left in between. The CDR3 length is 13 residues. Overall study findings and caveats: In two of eight donors, the top clonotype was HLA-C-restricted CMV-specific. Accumulated public TCR beta family frequency recognized individuals carrying CMV together with the relevant HLA.

This clonotype was seen more than once but under ten times. What it recognizes is unknown. TCRdb itself ran the reads through MiXCR, one entry per CDR3 protein. The sample contains 200,000 to 250,000 distinct CDR3 sequences, 22% of which appear only once. Sequenced sample: CD8+ T cells from PBMCs. The rearrangement links TRBV5-6 to TRBJ2-7; D remains unclear. The clonotype comes from a human donor in good health (CMV status not recorded). Some clones in this sample may be carry-over from other donors' samples. The CDR3 spells CASSPSFSYEQYF. As DNA, the CDR3 is TGTGCCAGCAGCCCGAGCTTTTCCTACGAGCAGTACTTC.